Following are 26 T cell receptor beta chains from one sample sequenced in a study of CD4 and CD8 cells across lung adenocarcinoma regions. In TCRdb, the PCR reads were re-called with MiXCR into one record per CDR3 protein. The table includes fewer than 20,000 distinct CDR3 sequences, roughly 51% detected once. Sequencing was performed on CD8+ T cells from the center of a lung tumor. The receptors derive from a female donor with lung adenocarcinoma. The CD4 and CD8 labels of this study may be unreliable.

Judged by abundance, this clonotype is medium-sized. The V call is TRBV10-3, the J call TRBJ2-3; weak D call: TRBD2 (6 bases). Germline lookup yields CDR1 ENHRY and CDR2 SYGVKD. Trimming removed 4 bases at V and 3 bases at J, with 14 bases between. The CDR3 extends over 15 amino acids. CDR3 DNA sequence: TGTGCCATCAGTGGTGTGGTGGGGGGAACAGATACGCAGTATTTT. It specifies CAISGVVGGTDTQYF.

This sequence joins TRBV7-4 and TRBJ2-5; D ambiguous. V was trimmed by 5 bases and J by 1 base, leaving 17 bases between them. Per germline, CDR1 SGHVT and CDR2 SQSDAQ. This CDR3 spans 16 amino acids. The CDR3 region has the DNA TGTGCCAGCAGCATCAAAGCTGTGAGTCTCCAAGAGACCCAGTACTTC. This gives the protein CASSIKAVSLQETQYF.

This clonotype was detected only a few times. J is TRBJ1-2 and V is TRBV18; TRBD1 agrees at 7 bases. CDR1 and CDR2 (germline): KGHSH, LQKENI. The CDR3 spans 13 residues. V trimming: 3 bases; J trimming: 8 bases; junction bases outside the gene matches: 6. The CDR3 DNA follows: TGTGCCAGCTCACCGACAGGGTCCGGAGGCTACACCTTC. Protein: CASSPTGSGGYTF.

This clonotype is medium-sized by share. V gene TRBV10-2 combines with J gene TRBJ2-7, with D possibly matching TRBD1 (5 bases). This CDR3 contains 17 residues. Germline V CDR1 and CDR2: WSHSY, SAAADI. The V end lost 2 bases, the J end lost 2 bases, and 19 bases lay between the germline ends. Here the CDR3 reads CASSEPEARAVAYEQYF. The DNA of the CDR3 is TGCGCCAGCAGTGAGCCCGAAGCCAGGGCGGTCGCCTACGAGCAGTACTTC.

This clonotype has just a few counts. The V call is TRBV11-2, the J call TRBJ2-1, with TRBD2 identical over 9 bases. The length of the CDR3 is 14 residues. V lost 3 bases and J lost 12; bases outside the gene matches: 9. Germline assignment: CDR1 SGHAT and CDR2 FQNNGV. This CDR3 reads CASSLGRGGGGQFF. CDR3 bases: TGTGCCAGCAGCTTGGGTCGGGGCGGGGGGGGGCAGTTCTTC. Combining the CDR3 with reference TRBV11-2 and TRBJ2-1 gives the whole variable domain EAGVAQSPRYKIIEKRQSVAFWCNPISGHATLYWYQQILGQGPKLLIQFQNNGVVDDSQLPKDRFSAERLKGVDSTLKIQPAKLEDSAVYLCASSLGRGGGGQFFGPGTRLTVL.

The V gene is TRBV6-1, the J gene TRBJ1-1; the match to TRBD1 covers 7 bases. The ends lost 1 base at V and 4 bases at J; junction bases unmatched: 6. CDR3 length equals 15 residues. Germline CDR1 MNHNS, CDR2 SASEGT. The CDR3 nucleotides read TGTGCCAGCAGTGAAGTAGGGGGCGAAGGCACTGAAGCTTTCTTT. Amino acids: CASSEVGGEGTEAFF.

V gene TRBV6-1 combines with J gene TRBJ2-7, with 9 positions matching TRBD1. Germline loops: CDR1 MNHNS, CDR2 SASEGT. This CDR3 region has 13 residues. Trimming cost V 8 bases and J 5 bases; bases outside gene matches: 7. CDR3 nucleotides: TGTGCCAGCCGCGGGACAGGGAGCGACGAGCAGTACTTC. It codes for CASRGTGSDEQYF.

Note on this clonotype: At one end, the junction sequence differs from germline, possibly due to a read error. The chain has TRBV10-3 and TRBJ2-4; D might be TRBD2 (7 bases). The germline gives CDR1 ENHRY, CDR2 SYGVKD. The CDR3 consists of 16 residues. The CDR3 spells CAISDGGLGAKDIQYF. The CDR3 bases are TGTGCCATCAGTGACGGGGGGCTGGGAGCCAAAGACATTCAGTACTTC.

For this clonotype: Germline is not matched at one junction end, which may reflect a read error. This chain uses TRBV11-1 with TRBJ2-4, with 8 bases matching TRBD2. CDR3 length: 17 amino acids. Germline assignment: CDR1 SGHAT and CDR2 FQDESV (reference sequence). CDR3 region: CASSRRGGLRRKNTQYF. Written as DNA, the CDR3 is TGTGCCAGCAGCCGCCGGGGGGGGCTGAGACGAAAAAATACTCAGTACTTT.

In its sample, this clonotype ranks as medium-sized (0.01 to 0.1%). This chain links TRBV4-1 with TRBJ2-2; 10 bases map to TRBD2. J lost 3 bases, V lost 0 bases, and 4 bases had no gene match. The CDR3 covers 17 residues. Germline V gene data show CDR1 as MGHRA and CDR2 as YSYEKL. This CDR3 reads CASSQEPSGGYTGELFF. The CDR3 region has the DNA TGCGCCAGCAGCCAAGAACCTAGCGGGGGATACACCGGGGAGCTGTTTTTT.

Remarks on this clonotype: An end of the junction does not agree with germline; a read error may underlie this. V is TRBV6-1 and J is TRBJ2-3, with D perhaps matching TRBD2 (6 bases). CDR3 size: 16 residues. Germline lookup yields CDR1 MNHNS and CDR2 SASEGT. CDR3 residues: CASGGSGHPATDTQYF. The CDR3 bases are TGTGCCAGCGGGGGGAGCGGGCACCCAGCCACAGATACCCAGTATTTT.

The rearrangement links TRBV10-1 to TRBJ2-5, with TRBD1 identical over 8 bases. The better agreement between TRBJ2-7 and the DNA end casts doubt on the J call. The CDR3 extends over 13 amino acids. CDR1 and CDR2 from the germline V gene are WNHNN and SYGVQD (reference sequence). The CDR3 nucleotides are TGCGCCAGCAGTGTCAGGGGGCTTTACGAGCAGTACTTC. Translating gives CASSVRGLYEQYF.

This chain uses TRBV6-1 with TRBJ2-1; 11 bases map to TRBD2. The DNA end lines up better with TRBJ2-7; the J call may be wrong. Germline V gives CDR1 MNHNS, CDR2 SASEGT. This CDR3 region has 15 residues. Here the CDR3 reads CASRRLAGFSYEQYF. The CDR3 coding sequence is TGTGCCAGCAGAAGACTAGCGGGGTTTTCCTACGAGCAGTACTTC.

At least ten counts were recorded for this clonotype. This chain connects TRBV4-1 to TRBJ1-1; D is undetermined. Germline assignment: CDR1 MGHRA and CDR2 YSYEKL. V lost 2 bases, J lost 3 bases, and 7 bases lay in between. The CDR3 loop spans 13 amino acids. The CDR3 bases are TGCGCCAGCAGCCAAAGTTTGGACACTGAAGCTTTCTTT. Protein sequence: CASSQSLDTEAFF.

The chain is built from TRBV6-1 and TRBJ2-4, with D tentatively TRBD1 or TRBD2 (6 bases each). This CDR3 is 14 amino acids long. The germline gives CDR1 MNHNS, CDR2 SASEGT. Trimming removed 7 bases from V and 13 bases from J, with 23 bases in between. CDR3 nucleotide sequence: TGTGCCAGCACGGGACTCGGGGGCAAAGACACGCAGTACTTC. This translates into CASTGLGGKDTQYF.

This clonotype was recorded only once. This chain joins TRBV4-2 and TRBJ1-4; a possible D gene is TRBD1 (6 bases). CDR1 is LGHNA and CDR2 is YNFKEQ in the germline V gene. The CDR3 contains 15 residues. V lost 0 bases, J lost 5 bases, and 10 bases lay in between. CDR3 loop: CASSQEWGLNEKLFF. The CDR3 bases are TGTGCCAGCAGCCAAGAGTGGGGGCTGAATGAAAAACTGTTTTTT.

J is TRBJ1-5 and V is TRBV30; D is unresolved. Trimming took 0 bases from V and 4 from J, leaving 7 bases between them. Per germline, CDR1 GTSNPN and CDR2 SVGIG (reference sequence). CDR3 length equals 13 residues. The CDR3 DNA reads as TGTGCCTGGAGTGTTGATAGAAATCAGCCCCAGCATTTT. Translating it yields CAWSVDRNQPQHF. The whole variable domain, filled in from reference TRBV30 and TRBJ1-5, reads SQTIHQWPATLVQPVGSPLSLECTVEGTSNPNLYWYRQAAGRGLQLLFYSVGIGQISSEVPQNLSASRPQDRQFILSSKKLLLSDSGFYLCAWSVDRNQPQHFGDGTRLSIL.

The chain couples TRBV6-5 to TRBJ2-2; D is perhaps TRBD1 or TRBD2 (5 bases each). Matching the DNA end better, TRBJ2-3 makes the J call doubtful. This CDR3 has 16 amino acids. Per germline, CDR1 MNHEY and CDR2 SVGAGI. The CDR3 region has the DNA TGTGCCAGCAGTTACGTTGGGGCTGAGGGGTCCGGGGCGCAGTATTTT. Its protein is CASSYVGAEGSGAQYF.

Note on this clonotype: The junction departs from germline at one end; a sequencing error may be responsible. The rearrangement links TRBV6-8 to TRBJ2-4; the D call may be TRBD1 or TRBD2 (5 bases each). Germline V gene data show CDR1 as MNHGY and CDR2 as SAAAGT. This CDR3 spans 14 amino acids. CDR3 sequence: CRSPGRWGKNTQYF. The DNA of the CDR3 is TGTCGCAGCCCGGGGCGGTGGGGCAAAAATACGCAGTACTTT.

In this sample, this clonotype turned up once. A junction boundary mismatches the germline segment, possibly from a read error. This rearrangement joins TRBV6-8 to TRBJ2-4, with D possibly called TRBD1 or TRBD2 (5 bases each). Germline V CDR1 and CDR2: MNHGY, SAAAGT. This CDR3 has 14 residues. The CDR3 sequence is CGSSGLWAKDMQYF. The CDR3, as DNA: TGCGGCAGCTCGGGGCTGTGGGCCAAAGATATGCAGTACTTT.

This chain uses TRBV9 with TRBJ1-2; possibly TRBD1 for D (6 bases). The CDR3 totals 15 residues. Germline lookup yields CDR1 SGDLS and CDR2 YYNGEE. Trimming left V 4 bases short and J 4 bases short, with 17 bases between. The CDR3 DNA reads as TGTGCCAGCAGCCTATCCCTACAGGGATTCTATGGCTACACCTTC. It yields the protein CASSLSLQGFYGYTF.

Concerning this clonotype itself: A read error may account for a junction end that differs from germline. The gene calls are TRBV10-1 and TRBJ2-4; D is unclear. In germline, CDR1 is WNHNN, CDR2 SYGVQD (reference sequence). This CDR3 region has 14 residues. The CDR3 DNA sequence: TGCGCCAGCAGTGAGTCGACTCTGGAGAATACTCAGTATTTC. Translating it yields CASSESTLENTQYF.

The V call is TRBV6-1, the J call TRBJ2-2; tentatively, D is TRBD2 (6 bases). The DNA end is more similar to TRBJ2-3, so the J call may be wrong. The CDR3 is made up of 14 amino acids. The V gene's germline CDR1 is MNHNS and CDR2 SASEGT. CDR3 amino acids: CASRKAGSTGAQYF. The CDR3 DNA follows: TGTGCCAGCAGGAAGGCCGGGAGCACCGGTGCGCAGTATTTT.

With respect to this clonotype: One end of the junction varies from germline; a read error may be responsible. The chain carries TRBV6-1 and TRBJ2-4, with a tentative D call TRBD2 (6 bases). Germline loops: CDR1 MNHNS, CDR2 SASEGT. This CDR3 is built from 14 residues. The DNA of the CDR3 is TGTGGCAGCTCGGGGGTGAGAGCCAAAAATACTCAGTACTTC. It encodes CGSSGVRAKNTQYF.

The genes are TRBV6-1 and TRBJ2-5; no reliable D call. CDR1 and CDR2 (germline): MNHNS, SASEGT. The CDR3 has 14 residues. The V and J ends lost 0 bases and 4 bases respectively, with 9 bases between them. This chain's CDR3 is CASSEATAAETQYF. The CDR3 region has the DNA TGTGCCAGCAGTGAAGCAACGGCAGCAGAGACCCAGTACTTC.

The gene calls are TRBV27 and TRBJ2-2; the D is unclear. The V gene lost 3 bases and the J gene lost 1 base, with 12 bases spanning the gap. Looked up from germline, CDR1 is MNHEY and CDR2 is SMNVEV (reference sequence). This CDR3 is 16 amino acids long. The CDR3: CASSFVTKLNTGELFF. CDR3 in DNA: TGTGCCAGCAGTTTCGTAACAAAACTGAACACCGGGGAGCTGTTTTTT.